This T cell receptor (beta chain) was documented in a study of T cells expressing NK-cell markers. TCRdb reanalyzed the 5' RACE reads, giving one entry per CDR3 protein sequence and no DNA. This repertoire includes about 110,000 distinct CDR3 sequences. The TCR was taken from a woman aged 18 to 75 in good health. The sequenced sample consisted of blood T cells: a sorted CD56 or NKG2C T cell subset, CD4+ or CD8+ T cells, or bulk PBMC T cells (not recorded which).

CDR3 amino acids: CASGHLNTEAFF. The chain uses TRBV7-8 and TRBJ1-1; the TRBD1 assignment by TCRdb is unverifiable without DNA. The CDR3 sequence is 12 residues long. Per germline, CDR1 SGHVS and CDR2 FQNEAQ.